Listed here is a single TCR beta chain. They ran version v3.0 of the immunoSEQ assay at survey level. The method was immunoSEQ multiplex PCR; TCRdb's version includes in-frame clones alone and lacks a portion of them. The repertoire has some 24,000 clones, 81% of them found once; the top ten carry 16%. V lost 6 bases, J lost 0 bases, and 17 bases stayed unmatched. CDR3 length: 19 amino acids. Germline CDR1 reads SGHRS; CDR2 reads YFSETQ. This sample stems from a study of long-term antiretroviral therapy in people with HIV. The sequences come from unsorted PBMCs, collected at the start of antiretroviral therapy, before treatment. This rearrangement joins TRBV5-1 to TRBJ2-1; TRBD2 agrees at 8 bases. The sequence was obtained from a young woman with HIV. The CDR3 region has the DNA TGCGCCAGCAACCGCCAAAGATATAGCGGGACCCTCTCCTACAATGAGCAGTTCTTC. Translation: CASNRQRYSGTLSYNEQFF.